This T cell receptor beta chain was recovered during a study of blood T cell repertoires in COVID-19. Followed longitudinally, the Seattle patients had been enrolled during active infection. CDR3 length: 15 amino acids. Germline V gene sequence: CDR1 SGHNT, CDR2 YENEEA. V was cut by 4 bases and J by 4 bases, with 14 bases left in between. In the original processing: For nucleated cells, counts were estimated from reference gene primer amplification. Sequencing was performed with immunoSEQ multiplex PCR; in TCRdb, only in-frame clones are kept and a portion is missing. V, J and clone size reflect that table, while D and trimming were determined from the DNA. The sample lists around 70,000 clones, approximately 90% seen once, with approximately 2.4% in the top ten.

Input material: peripheral blood. This clonotype originated in a man in his fifties or sixties with COVID-19, enrolled during active disease. The chain links TRBV11-3 to TRBJ2-1; a weak D match, TRBD2 (6 bases). CDR3 nucleotide sequence: TGTGCCAGCAGCTATGGTAGCGGACCTTACAATGAGCAGTTCTTC. This translates into CASSYGSGPYNEQFF. The whole variable domain, filled in from reference TRBV11-3 and TRBJ2-1, reads EAGVVQSPRYKIIEKKQPVAFWCNPISGHNTLYWYLQNLGQGPELLIRYENEEAVDDSQLPKDRFSAERLKGVDSTLKIQPAELGDSAVYLCASSYGSGPYNEQFFGPGTRLTVL.